This TCR beta chain was observed in a study of vaccination and CD4 T cells after COVID-19. This clonotype showed up just once. Its target is not known. Treatment reported: roughly 10-day PBMC culture with coronavirus spike peptide pools or control peptides (ViraFEST assay). Peptide pool stimulation in ViraFEST expanded antigen-specific T cells, whose TCRs were then sequenced. After being plated at over 1.5 million per well, PBMCs were cultured with approximately 9.8 IU/ml IL-2 and approximately 9.6 ug/ml peptide pools. Negative selection yielded CD4+ T cells from day-10 cultures. CDR3 length: 14 amino acids. Per germline, CDR1 SGHTA and CDR2 FQGTGA. V was trimmed by 0 bases and J by 3 bases, leaving 6 bases between them. CD4+ T cells that had been cultured provided DNA sequenced with the Oncomine TCR Beta short-read assay. TCRdb called the PCR reads again in MiXCR, with one record for every CDR3 protein. This sample has about 21,000 distinct CDR3 sequences, with approximately 50% found just once.

The chain is built from TRBV7-3 and TRBJ2-1; D unclear. Specimen: CD4+ T cells from blood, cultured in vitro. This sequence originates from a human donor who had recovered from COVID-19. The DNA of the CDR3 is TGTGCCAGCAGCTTAACCTCCGTCTACAATGAGCAGTTCTTC. Protein: CASSLTSVYNEQFF.